Presented here are 8 T cell receptor beta chains from one specimen sequenced in a study of technical replicates of blood from several donors. The data were produced by immunoSEQ multiplex PCR, yet TCRdb's version contains in-frame clones alone and is incomplete. Among tens of thousands of clones, 75% to 90% were seen once, and the ten largest hold roughly 0.38%. Sequenced material: T cells isolated from PBMCs. The receptors were gathered from a human donor in good health.

This clone was observed once. The J gene is TRBJ1-4, the V gene TRBV10-2, with D maybe TRBD1 (5 bases). The germline gives CDR1 WSHSY, CDR2 SAAADI. This CDR3 spans 15 amino acids. V shed 5 bases and J shed 2 bases, with 12 bases lying between them. The DNA for the CDR3 is TGCGCCAGCAGTCTTCTGGGGGGTACTAATGAAAAACTGTTTTTT. Translation: CASSLLGGTNEKLFF.

This sequence joins TRBV30 and TRBJ2-1; TRBD2 matches at 8 bases. The length of the CDR3 is 14 residues. CDR1 GTSNPN and CDR2 SVGIG come from the germline V gene (reference sequence). Trimming took 4 bases from V and 0 from J; bases not matched to a gene: 2. The DNA of the CDR3 is TGTGCCTGGACCGGGACTAGCTCCTACAATGAGCAGTTCTTC. Its translation is CAWTGTSSYNEQFF.

The rearrangement links TRBV27 to TRBJ2-7; possibly TRBD1 for D (6 bases). CDR1 is MNHEY and CDR2 is SMNVEV in the germline V gene (reference sequence). V was cut by 3 bases and J by 5 bases, with 11 bases left in between. CDR3 length: 13 residues. The CDR3 DNA sequence: TGTGCCAGCAGTTTTTCAGGGGCCCACGAGCAGTACTTC. Amino acid sequence: CASSFSGAHEQYF.

The chain uses TRBV30 and TRBJ2-2; D gene ambiguous. The CDR3 runs 14 residues. Per germline, CDR1 GTSNPN and CDR2 SVGIG (reference sequence). The germline V and J ends were trimmed by 3 bases and 1 base, with 9 bases remaining between them. CDR3 nucleotides: TGTGCCTGGAGGCACTTGCTGAACACCGGGGAGCTGTTTTTT. This translates into CAWRHLLNTGELFF.

The chain is built from TRBV4-1 and TRBJ1-5; TRBD1 matches at 7 bases. With 8 bases clipped from V and 0 bases from J, the junction kept 4 bases outside the gene matches. CDR3 size: 14 residues. The germline V gene has CDR1 MGHRA and CDR2 YSYEKL. For the CDR3, the DNA is TGCGCCAGCGGAGGGACAGTTAGCAATCAGCCCCAGCATTTT. Its protein product is CASGGTVSNQPQHF.

Remarks on this clone: One end of the junction is discordant with germline, which a read error may explain. Other DNA sequences of this sample code for an identical CDR3. The V and J genes are TRBV6-1 and TRBJ2-7, with TRBD1 matching 7 bases. This CDR3 contains 15 residues. CDR1 MNHNS and CDR2 SASEGT come from the germline V gene. CDR3 in amino acids: CASSEAGTATYEQYF. The CDR3 DNA follows: TGTGCCAGTAGTGAAGCCGGGACAGCAACCTACGAGCAGTACTTC.

This chain links TRBV5-1 with TRBJ2-7; perhaps TRBD1 as D (5 bases). Germline CDR1 reads SGHRS; CDR2 reads YFSETQ. With 2 bases removed from V and 3 bases from J, the gap between germline ends came to 9 bases. This CDR3 has 13 amino acids. CDR3 protein: CASSFRGIYEQYF. Here the CDR3 DNA reads TGCGCCAGCAGCTTTAGGGGAATCTACGAGCAGTACTTC.

The chain employs TRBV9 and TRBJ1-3; D is ambiguous. The V end lost 0 bases, the J end lost 4 bases, and 14 bases lay between the germline ends. Germline V gene sequence: CDR1 SGDLS, CDR2 YYNGEE. The CDR3 length is 16 residues. The CDR3 region is CASSVALRPRGNTIYF. The CDR3 DNA reads TGTGCCAGCAGCGTAGCCCTCCGCCCGAGGGGAAACACCATATATTTT.